These 20 T cell receptor beta chains were all obtained from the same sample, sequenced in a study of human T cells and chemical hapten exposure. TCRdb called the RACE reads again in MiXCR, with one record for every CDR3 protein. The sample shows 150,000 to 200,000 distinct CDR3 sequences, approximately 30% of them seen only once. This sample's time point: patch test 3, about 24 weeks after DPC sensitization. Treatment noted: therapeutic diphenylcyclopropenone sensitization with weekly scalp DPC. Material: whole blood, obtained in connection with sensitization to the hapten diphenylcyclopropenone (DPC). These receptors came from a woman aged 18-29 years with alopecia areata. Some clones in this sample may be carry-over from other donors' samples.

This clonotype was seen a single time. V gene TRBV7-9 combines with J gene TRBJ1-1; D is ambiguous. The CDR3 contains 15 residues. V lost 5 bases to trimming and J lost 0 bases, with 13 bases between them. CDR1 is SEHNR, CDR2 FQNEAQ, per germline (reference sequence). CDR3 DNA sequence: TGTGCCAGCAGCCCCCACATAAATCTGAACACTGAAGCTTTCTTT. Its protein is CASSPHINLNTEAFF. Drawing the rest from reference TRBV7-9 and TRBJ1-1, the complete variable domain is DTGVSQNPRHKITKRGQNVTFRCDPISEHNRLYWYRQTLGQGPEFLTYFQNEAQLEKSRLLSDRFSAERPKGSFSTLEIQRTEQGDSAMYLCASSPHINLNTEAFFGQGTRLTVV.

The chain joins TRBV4-3 to TRBJ2-3; TRBD2 agrees at 8 bases. V gave up 6 bases and J gave up 2 bases; unmatched junction bases: 7. Germline V gene sequence: CDR1 LGHNA, CDR2 YSLEER. This CDR3 is built from 15 residues. The CDR3 loop is CASRAGAGSTDTQYF. The CDR3 region has the DNA TGCGCCAGCAGAGCGGGAGCGGGGTCCACAGATACGCAGTATTTT.

The chain is built from TRBV10-3 and TRBJ2-3; possibly TRBD2 for D (5 bases). Per the germline V gene, CDR1 is ENHRY and CDR2 is SYGVKD. The CDR3 has 15 residues. V gave up 1 base and J gave up 2 bases, with 10 bases separating them. The CDR3 protein is CAISELRVHTDTQYF. CDR3 nucleotides: TGTGCCATCAGTGAGTTGAGGGTACACACAGATACGCAGTATTTT.

This clonotype came up a few times. This rearrangement joins TRBV7-2 to TRBJ2-4; the match to TRBD1 covers 10 bases. This CDR3 comprises 14 residues. Looked up from germline, CDR1 is SGHTA and CDR2 is FQGNSA. The V segment lost 5 bases and the J segment 8 bases; nucleotides outside the gene matches: 6. CDR3 sequence (DNA): TGTGCCAGCAGCACCGACAGGGGGCAAGACATTCAGTACTTC. Translation: CASSTDRGQDIQYF.

The rearrangement links TRBV29-1 to TRBJ2-1; 8 bases agree with TRBD2. Germline V gives CDR1 SQVTM, CDR2 ANQGSEA. This CDR3 has 16 amino acids. With V trimmed by 6 bases and J by 4 bases, 14 bases remained unmatched. CDR3 in DNA: TGCAGCGTATCCGGGGGGGACCACATTTTTTACAATGAGCAGTTCTTC. Amino acids: CSVSGGDHIFYNEQFF.

This chain joins TRBV4-2 and TRBJ1-1; TRBD1 aligns across 8 bases. The CDR3 runs to 16 residues. Germline V gene sequence: CDR1 LGHNA, CDR2 YNFKEQ. V gave up 0 bases and J gave up 10 bases; unmatched junction bases: 13. CDR3 nucleotide sequence: TGTGCCAGCAGCCAAGACTGGACAGGGAGGGTGTTAGCAGCTTTCTTT. The encoded protein is CASSQDWTGRVLAAFF.

In this sample, this clonotype turned up a few times. V is TRBV5-1 and J is TRBJ1-1; D possibly corresponds to TRBD1 (5 bases). CDR3 length equals 17 residues. V shed 2 bases and J shed 1 base, with 18 bases lying between them. Germline V lookup: CDR1 SGHRS, CDR2 YFSETQ. The CDR3 loop reads CASSFLTGNTKNTEAFF. DNA for the CDR3: TGCGCCAGCAGCTTCCTAACAGGTAACACGAAGAACACTGAAGCTTTCTTT.

This clonotype was seen a few times. The gene calls are TRBV20-1 and TRBJ1-6, with 7 nucleotides matching TRBD1. In germline, CDR1 is DFQATT, CDR2 SNEGSKA (reference sequence). The CDR3 totals 13 residues. Losses at the gene ends were 5 bases for V and 7 bases for J; bases not matched to a gene: 5. This chain's CDR3 is CSARDSQNSPLHF. The CDR3 nucleotides read TGCAGTGCTCGGGACAGCCAAAATTCACCCCTCCACTTT.

This clonotype was seen ten or more times. The chain is built from TRBV30 and TRBJ1-2, with no clear D. The CDR3 is 15 residues long. Trimming took 1 base from V and 2 from J, leaving 14 bases between them. The germline V gene has CDR1 GTSNPN and CDR2 SVGIG (reference sequence). The CDR3 region is CAWSGRPQINYGYTF. The CDR3 region has the DNA TGTGCCTGGAGTGGAAGACCGCAAATAAACTATGGCTACACCTTC.

In this sample, this clonotype turned up a few times. This sequence joins TRBV7-9 and TRBJ2-5, with D possibly TRBD1 on 5 matching bases. This CDR3 comprises 13 residues. With 5 bases removed from V and 2 bases from J, the gap between germline ends came to 9 bases. Germline CDR1 reads SEHNR; CDR2 reads FQNEAQ (reference sequence). The CDR3 DNA sequence: TGTGCCAGCAGCCTAAGACAGCAAGAGACCCAGTACTTC. It translates to CASSLRQQETQYF.

This chain uses TRBV29-1 with TRBJ2-3, with 12 nucleotides matching TRBD2. There are 16 residues in the CDR3. Trimming took 3 bases from V and 0 from J; bases not matched to a gene: 4. The germline gives CDR1 SQVTM, CDR2 ANQGSEA. Here the CDR3 DNA reads TGCAGCGTTGATGGGACTAGCGGGTTTAGCACAGATACGCAGTATTTT. Residues: CSVDGTSGFSTDTQYF.

The chain has TRBV4-1 and TRBJ2-1; either TRBD1 or TRBD2 may supply D (6 bases each). The V gene's germline CDR1 is MGHRA and CDR2 YSYEKL. V lost 4 bases and J lost 7, with 11 bases in between. The CDR3 has 13 amino acids. Here the CDR3 reads CASSRGAGNEQFF. The CDR3 DNA follows: TGCGCCAGCAGCCGGGGGGCTGGGAATGAGCAGTTCTTC.

CDR3 sequence reads: CSARVYGWETDQPQHF. DNA for the CDR3: TGCAGTGCTAGAGTTTATGGCTGGGAAACTGATCAGCCCCAGCATTTT. The chain combines TRBV20-1 with TRBJ1-5; the D is unclear. Germline CDR1 DFQATT, CDR2 SNEGSKA (reference sequence). Trimming pared 1 base from V and 5 bases from J, leaving 18 bases between. This CDR3 is 16 amino acids long.

In this sample, this clonotype turned up a few times. The chain couples TRBV3-1 to TRBJ2-7; 12 nucleotides align to TRBD1. Germline V gene sequence: CDR1 LGHDT, CDR2 YNNKEL (reference sequence). Unmatched junction bases numbered 6, after V lost 3 bases and J lost 6 bases. This CDR3 is 15 amino acids long. The CDR3 loop reads CASSQLGQGAREQYF. DNA of the CDR3: TGTGCCAGCAGCCAGCTGGGACAGGGGGCTCGCGAGCAGTACTTC.

This chain joins TRBV7-2 and TRBJ2-3; 7 positions agree with TRBD2. This CDR3 comprises 15 residues. Germline CDR1 is SGHTA and CDR2 is FQGNSA. The trim removed 2 bases at V and 2 bases at J, leaving 4 bases unmatched. The CDR3, as DNA: TGTGCCAGCAGCTTACAGCGGGGTGTCACAGATACGCAGTATTTT. It is translated as CASSLQRGVTDTQYF.

The CDR3 loop reads CASSLYAGMGGYTF. The CDR3 nucleotides read TGTGCCAGCAGCTTGTATGCGGGAATGGGGGGCTACACCTTC. The chain employs TRBV5-4 and TRBJ1-2; D ambiguous. V was trimmed by 1 base and J by 8 bases, leaving 15 bases between them. In germline, CDR1 is SGHNT, CDR2 YYREEE (reference sequence). This CDR3 is 14 amino acids long.

Worth noting for this clonotype: At one of its ends the junction is not consistent with the germline gene, which may arise from a read error. The rearrangement uses TRBV7-6 and TRBJ2-3; TRBD2 agrees at 15 bases. The CDR3 sequence is 21 residues long. Germline CDR1 SGHVS, CDR2 FNYEAQ. The CDR3 DNA reads as TGTGTCAGCAGCTCTACAGGGCCGTTAGGACTAGCGGGAGGGCCCACAGATACGCAGTATTTT. Translated: CVSSSTGPLGLAGGPTDTQYF. Full variable domain (missing parts from reference TRBV7-6 and TRBJ2-3): GAGVSQSPRYKVTKRGQDVALRCDPISGHVSLYWYRQALGQGPEFLTYFNYEAQQDKSGLPNDRFSAERPEGSISTLTIQRTEQRDSAMYRCVSSSTGPLGLAGGPTDTQYFGPGTRLTVL.

The genes are TRBV29-1 and TRBJ1-1; 8 bases agree with TRBD1. CDR1 and CDR2 from the germline V gene are SQVTM and ANQGSEA. The CDR3 runs 14 residues. V dropped 6 bases and J dropped 5; count of bases not matched to a gene: 11. The CDR3 loop is CSVLTRGLGTEAFF. The CDR3 DNA follows: TGCAGCGTCCTTACCAGGGGGCTTGGAACTGAAGCTTTCTTT.

This clonotype was counted only a few times. The J gene is TRBJ2-3, the V gene TRBV5-5; no firm D call. Germline CDR1 and CDR2: SGHKS and YYEKEE (reference sequence). Trimming cost V 2 bases and J 4 bases, with 8 bases left between them. The CDR3 spans 13 residues. CDR3 bases: TGTGCCAGCAGCTTTGAGTTTCCAGATACGCAGTATTTT. It is translated as CASSFEFPDTQYF.

Note on this clonotype: The junction departs from germline at one end; a sequencing error may be responsible. This chain uses TRBV7-3 with TRBJ2-7; D gene ambiguous. The CDR3 spans 14 residues. Germline CDR1 reads SGHTA; CDR2 reads FQGTGA. Here the CDR3 reads CASSPHDGPYGQYF. For the CDR3, the DNA is TGTGCCAGCAGTCCACACGACGGACCCTACGGGCAGTACTTC.